The sequence of this T cell receptor (beta chain) was determined in a study of blood T cell repertoires in COVID-19. CDR1 and CDR2 (germline): SGHTA, FQGTGA. The CDR3 consists of 14 residues. With 5 bases removed from V and 8 bases from J, the gap between germline ends came to 16 bases. Participant age was about 18 to 89 years, and participants resided in roughly 25 US areas. Method: immunoSEQ multiplex PCR; TCRdb's copy keeps in-frame clones and lacks some. The sample includes about 440,000 clones, less than 95% of them seen just once. The specimen sequenced was PBMCs or T cells enriched from blood (not recorded which). The receptor was derived from a man aged 18 to 35 who had recovered from COVID-19. The chain is built from TRBV7-3 and TRBJ2-1, with D possibly matching TRBD1 (5 bases). The CDR3 DNA sequence: TGTGCCAGCAGCCCGATTGGGGCACAATATGAGCAGTTCTTC. It encodes CASSPIGAQYEQFF.